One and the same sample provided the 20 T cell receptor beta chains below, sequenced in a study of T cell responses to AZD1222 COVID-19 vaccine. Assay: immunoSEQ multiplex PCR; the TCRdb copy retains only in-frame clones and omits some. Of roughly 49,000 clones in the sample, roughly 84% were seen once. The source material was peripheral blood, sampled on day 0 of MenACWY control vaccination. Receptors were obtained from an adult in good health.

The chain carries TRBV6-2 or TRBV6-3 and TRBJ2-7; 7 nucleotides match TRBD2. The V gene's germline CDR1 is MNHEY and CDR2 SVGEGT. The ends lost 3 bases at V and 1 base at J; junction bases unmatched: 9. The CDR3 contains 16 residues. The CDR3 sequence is CASSYGSGAPSYEQYV. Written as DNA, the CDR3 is TGTGCCAGCAGTTATGGAAGCGGGGCCCCGTCCTACGAGCAGTACGTC.

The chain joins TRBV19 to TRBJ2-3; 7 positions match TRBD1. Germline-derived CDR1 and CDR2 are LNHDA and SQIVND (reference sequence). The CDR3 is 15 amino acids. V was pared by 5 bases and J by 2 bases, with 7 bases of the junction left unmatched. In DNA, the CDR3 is TGTGCCAGTAGTGCGGACAGGCTAGCCACAGATACGCAGTATTTT. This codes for CASSADRLATDTQYF.

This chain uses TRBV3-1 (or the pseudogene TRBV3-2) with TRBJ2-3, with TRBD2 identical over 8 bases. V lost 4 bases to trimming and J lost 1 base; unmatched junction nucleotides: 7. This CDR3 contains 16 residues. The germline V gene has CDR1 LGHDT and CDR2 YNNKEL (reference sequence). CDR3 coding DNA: TGTGCCAGCAGCCCCCACACCGGGGGGGGCACAGATACGCAGTATTTT. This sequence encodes CASSPHTGGGTDTQYF.

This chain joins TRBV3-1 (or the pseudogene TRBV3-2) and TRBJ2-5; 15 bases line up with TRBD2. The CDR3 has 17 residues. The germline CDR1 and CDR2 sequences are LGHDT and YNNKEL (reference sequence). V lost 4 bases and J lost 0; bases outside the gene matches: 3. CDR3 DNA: TGTGCCAGCAGCCGGACTAGCGGGGGGGCGTACCAAGAGACCCAGTACTTC. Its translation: CASSRTSGGAYQETQYF.

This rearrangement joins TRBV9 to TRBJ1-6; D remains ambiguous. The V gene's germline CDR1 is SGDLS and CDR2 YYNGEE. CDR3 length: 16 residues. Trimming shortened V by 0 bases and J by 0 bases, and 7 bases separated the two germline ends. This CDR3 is CASSVVASSYNSPLHF. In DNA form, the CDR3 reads TGTGCCAGCAGCGTAGTGGCGAGCTCCTATAATTCACCCCTCCACTTT. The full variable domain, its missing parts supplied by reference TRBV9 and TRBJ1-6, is DSGVTQTPKHLITATGQRVTLRCSPRSGDLSVYWYQQSLDQGLQFLIQYYNGEERAKGNILERFSAQQFPDLHSELNLSSLELGDSALYFCASSVVASSYNSPLHFGNGTRLTVT.

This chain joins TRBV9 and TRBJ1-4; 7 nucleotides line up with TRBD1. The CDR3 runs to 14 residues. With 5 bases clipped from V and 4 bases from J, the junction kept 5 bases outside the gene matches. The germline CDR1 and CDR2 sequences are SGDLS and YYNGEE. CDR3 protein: CASSRQGDNEKLFF. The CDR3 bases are TGTGCCAGCAGTAGACAGGGTGATAATGAAAAACTGTTTTTT.

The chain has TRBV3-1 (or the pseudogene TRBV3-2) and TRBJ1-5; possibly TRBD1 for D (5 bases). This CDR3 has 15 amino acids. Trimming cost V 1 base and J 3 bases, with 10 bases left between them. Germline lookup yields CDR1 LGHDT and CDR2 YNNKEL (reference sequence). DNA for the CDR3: TGTGCCAGCAGCCAAGTGTCAGGGCCCAATCAGCCCCAGCATTTT. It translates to CASSQVSGPNQPQHF.

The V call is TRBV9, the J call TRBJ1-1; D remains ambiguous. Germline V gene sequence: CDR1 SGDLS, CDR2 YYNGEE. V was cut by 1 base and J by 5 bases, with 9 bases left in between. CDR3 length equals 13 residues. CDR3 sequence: CASSVHVRTEAFF. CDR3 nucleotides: TGTGCCAGCAGCGTACACGTTCGGACTGAAGCTTTCTTT. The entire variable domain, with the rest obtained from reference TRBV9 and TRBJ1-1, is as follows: DSGVTQTPKHLITATGQRVTLRCSPRSGDLSVYWYQQSLDQGLQFLIQYYNGEERAKGNILERFSAQQFPDLHSELNLSSLELGDSALYFCASSVHVRTEAFFGQGTRLTVV.

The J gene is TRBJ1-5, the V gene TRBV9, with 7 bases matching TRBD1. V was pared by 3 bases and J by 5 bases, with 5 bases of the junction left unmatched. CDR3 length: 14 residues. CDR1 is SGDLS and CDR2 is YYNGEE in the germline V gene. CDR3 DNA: TGTGCCAGCAGCGCTGGACAGGCCGATCAGCCCCAGCATTTT. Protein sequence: CASSAGQADQPQHF. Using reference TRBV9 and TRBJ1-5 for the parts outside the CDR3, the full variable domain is DSGVTQTPKHLITATGQRVTLRCSPRSGDLSVYWYQQSLDQGLQFLIQYYNGEERAKGNILERFSAQQFPDLHSELNLSSLELGDSALYFCASSAGQADQPQHFGDGTRLSIL.

The CDR3 DNA is TGTGCCACCCGAAGGGAGGGGTCACCCCTCCACTTT. Protein: CATRREGSPLHF. The rearrangement links TRBV6-5 to TRBJ1-6; a possible D gene is TRBD1 (5 bases). Germline-derived CDR1 and CDR2 are MNHEY and SVGAGI. CDR3 length equals 12 residues. Trimming stripped 10 bases from V and 10 bases from J, with 14 bases between.

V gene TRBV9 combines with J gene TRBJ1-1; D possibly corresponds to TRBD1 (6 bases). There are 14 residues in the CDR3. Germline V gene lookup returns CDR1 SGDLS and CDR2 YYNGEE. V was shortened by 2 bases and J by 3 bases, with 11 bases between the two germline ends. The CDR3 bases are TGTGCCAGCAGCGTCAAAGACAGGCACACTGAAGCTTTCTTT. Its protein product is CASSVKDRHTEAFF.

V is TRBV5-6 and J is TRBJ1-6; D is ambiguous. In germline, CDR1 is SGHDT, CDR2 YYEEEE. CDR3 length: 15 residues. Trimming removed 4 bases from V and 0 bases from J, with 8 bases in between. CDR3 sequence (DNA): TGTGCCAGCAGCATAGACCCCTCCTATAATTCACCCCTCCACTTT. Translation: CASSIDPSYNSPLHF.

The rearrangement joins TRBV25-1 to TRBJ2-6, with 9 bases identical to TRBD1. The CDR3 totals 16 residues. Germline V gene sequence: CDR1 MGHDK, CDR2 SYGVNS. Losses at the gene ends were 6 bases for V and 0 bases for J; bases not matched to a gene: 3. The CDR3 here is CASRGTGSSGANVLTF. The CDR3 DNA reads TGTGCCAGCAGGGGGACAGGGAGCTCTGGGGCCAACGTCCTGACTTTC.

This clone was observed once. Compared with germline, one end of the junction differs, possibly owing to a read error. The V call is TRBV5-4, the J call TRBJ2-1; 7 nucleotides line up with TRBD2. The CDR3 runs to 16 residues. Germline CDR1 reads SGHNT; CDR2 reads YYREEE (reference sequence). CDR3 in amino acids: CASSLGGWSSGNKQFF. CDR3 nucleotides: TGTGCCAGCAGCTTGGGGGGGTGGTCTAGCGGCAATAAGCAGTTCTTC.

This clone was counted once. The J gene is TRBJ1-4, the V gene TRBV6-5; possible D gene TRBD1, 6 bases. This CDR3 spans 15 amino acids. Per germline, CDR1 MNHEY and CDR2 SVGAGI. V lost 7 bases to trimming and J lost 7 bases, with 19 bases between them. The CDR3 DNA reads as TGTGCCAGCACCGAGAACGGGGGGCGGAGTGAAAAACTGTTTTTT. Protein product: CASTENGGRSEKLFF.

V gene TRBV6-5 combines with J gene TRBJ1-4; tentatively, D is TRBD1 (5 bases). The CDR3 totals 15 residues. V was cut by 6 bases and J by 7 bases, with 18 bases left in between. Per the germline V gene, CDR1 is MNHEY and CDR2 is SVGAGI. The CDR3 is CASSPHEQGFEKLFF. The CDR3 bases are TGTGCCAGCAGCCCCCATGAGCAGGGTTTTGAAAAACTGTTTTTT.

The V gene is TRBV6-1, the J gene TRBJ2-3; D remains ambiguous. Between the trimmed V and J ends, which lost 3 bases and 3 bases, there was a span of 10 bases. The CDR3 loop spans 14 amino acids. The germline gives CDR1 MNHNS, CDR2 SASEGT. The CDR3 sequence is CASSDTLGTDTQYF. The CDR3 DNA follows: TGTGCCAGCAGTGATACTCTAGGAACAGATACGCAGTATTTT.

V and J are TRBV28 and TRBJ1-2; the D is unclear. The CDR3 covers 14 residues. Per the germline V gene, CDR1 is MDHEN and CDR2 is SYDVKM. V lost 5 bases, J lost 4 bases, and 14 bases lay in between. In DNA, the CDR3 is TGTGCCAGCAGTCTTCCCCTGGGGAGCTATGGCTACACCTTC. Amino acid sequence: CASSLPLGSYGYTF.

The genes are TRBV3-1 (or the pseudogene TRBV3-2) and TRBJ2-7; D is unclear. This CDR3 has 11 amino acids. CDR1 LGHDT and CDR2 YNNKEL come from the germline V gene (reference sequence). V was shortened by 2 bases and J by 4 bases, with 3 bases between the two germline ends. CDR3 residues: CASSQQYEQYF. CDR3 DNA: TGTGCCAGCAGCCAACAGTACGAGCAGTACTTC.

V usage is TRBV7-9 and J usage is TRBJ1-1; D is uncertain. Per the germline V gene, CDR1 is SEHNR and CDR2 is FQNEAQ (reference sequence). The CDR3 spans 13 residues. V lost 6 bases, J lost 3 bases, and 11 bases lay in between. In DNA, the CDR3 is TGTGCCAGCAGAAGGGTAACGTACACTGAAGCTTTCTTT. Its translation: CASRRVTYTEAFF.